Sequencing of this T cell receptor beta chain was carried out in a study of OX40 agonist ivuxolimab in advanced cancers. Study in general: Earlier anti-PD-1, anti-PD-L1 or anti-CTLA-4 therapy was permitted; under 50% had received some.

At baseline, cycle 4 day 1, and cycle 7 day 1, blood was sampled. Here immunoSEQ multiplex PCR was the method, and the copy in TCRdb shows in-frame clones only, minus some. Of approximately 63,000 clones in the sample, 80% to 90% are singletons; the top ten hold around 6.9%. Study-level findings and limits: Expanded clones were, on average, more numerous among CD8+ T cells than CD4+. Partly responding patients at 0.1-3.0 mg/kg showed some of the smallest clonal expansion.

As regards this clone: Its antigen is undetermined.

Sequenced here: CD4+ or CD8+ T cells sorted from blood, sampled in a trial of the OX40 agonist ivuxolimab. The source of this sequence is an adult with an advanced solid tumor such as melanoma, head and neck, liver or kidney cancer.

The CDR3 protein is CAGELDGTTNEQYF. The CDR3 bases are TGTGCCGGGGAGCTCGACGGCACTACGAACGAGCAGTACTTC. The chain employs TRBV30 and TRBJ2-7; possible D gene TRBD2, 5 bases. The CDR3 spans 14 residues. CDR1 GTSNPN and CDR2 SVGIG come from the germline V gene (reference sequence). With 8 bases removed from V and 5 bases from J, the gap between germline ends came to 22 bases.